This T cell receptor (beta chain) is from a study of blood T cell repertoires in COVID-19. Turning to the study itself: Acute-phase and convalescent COVID-19 samples originated in the United States, Italy and Spain. PBMCs, B-cell-depleted T cells, or T cells provided the cDNA or gDNA that made up the material.

Study processing details: Amplification of reference gene primers provided the estimated nucleated cell counts. Only in-frame clones appear in the TCRdb table, and some are missing; sequencing was by immunoSEQ multiplex PCR. The V and J calls and the clone size are those of that table, but D and trimming were determined from the DNA. The sample consists of tens of thousands of clones, 80% to 90% of them appearing once. Seattle's enrolled individuals joined amid active infection and were then monitored longitudinally. The CDR3 covers 16 residues. CDR1 SGHAT and CDR2 FQDESV come from the germline V gene (reference sequence). Trimming at V came to 3 bases and at J to 4 bases, leaving 6 bases not matched to a gene.

The chain combines TRBV11-1 with TRBJ2-1; 10 bases match TRBD1. Sequencing was performed on peripheral blood. The source is a woman of 80 years or more with COVID-19, enrolled during active disease. The CDR3 here is CASSFRQGALYNEQFF. CDR3 coding DNA: TGTGCCAGCAGCTTCCGACAGGGGGCTTTATACAATGAGCAGTTCTTC.